What follows are 26 T cell receptor beta chains derived from one specimen sequenced in a study of human T cells and chemical hapten exposure. Specified time point: patch test 2, 6 weeks after DPC sensitization. Documented treatment: therapeutic diphenylcyclopropenone sensitization with weekly scalp DPC. Via MiXCR, TCRdb re-called the RACE reads, giving one row per CDR3 protein. The sample gives 75,000 to 100,000 distinct CDR3 sequences, over 7.5% of which show up once; more than 2% is in the top ten. The sequencing used whole blood, collected in connection with sensitization to the hapten diphenylcyclopropenone (DPC). These receptors came from a woman aged 40 to 50 with alopecia areata. Some clones in this sample may be carry-over from other donors' samples.

CDR3 in DNA: TGTGCCAGCTCACCATTGGACGGCACGTCCTACGAGCAGTACTTC. Translation gives CASSPLDGTSYEQYF. The chain combines TRBV18 with TRBJ2-7; D is unclear. Germline values: CDR1 KGHSH, CDR2 LQKENI. The CDR3 contains 15 residues. V dropped 2 bases and J dropped 1 base, with 12 bases sitting between them.

This clonotype appeared many times. The chain has TRBV29-1 and TRBJ2-3; unclear D gene. The CDR3 sequence is 12 residues long. The germline gives CDR1 SQVTM, CDR2 ANQGSEA. V was shortened by 7 bases and J by 2 bases, with 10 bases between the two germline ends. The CDR3 nucleotides are TGCAGCGCCCAAGACTTCACAGATACGCAGTATTTT. It translates to CSAQDFTDTQYF.

Ten or more counts support this clonotype. This chain connects TRBV6-2 or TRBV6-3 to TRBJ1-1; D gene ambiguous. This CDR3 has 11 amino acids. Trimming pared 6 bases from V and 7 bases from J, leaving 9 bases between. From germline, CDR1 is MNHEY and CDR2 SVGEGT. Here the CDR3 reads CASSRGIEAFF. The CDR3 nucleotides read TGTGCCAGCAGCCGAGGGATTGAAGCTTTCTTT.

This clonotype was observed at least ten times. The chain joins TRBV2 to TRBJ1-2, with 8 nucleotides matching TRBD1. The J segment lost 6 bases and the V segment lost 3 bases, leaving 3 bases of the junction unmatched. Germline lookup yields CDR1 SNHLY and CDR2 FYNNEI. There are 13 residues in the CDR3. The CDR3 bases are TGTGCCAGCAGTGAGGGACAGGATAATGGCTACACCTTC. It is translated as CASSEGQDNGYTF.

This clonotype was found many times. The chain recombines TRBV20-1 with TRBJ2-1; 13 bases are shared with TRBD2. There are 14 residues in the CDR3. The V gene end was trimmed by 6 bases and the J gene end by 8 bases; junction bases not matched to a gene: 7. The germline V gene has CDR1 DFQATT and CDR2 SNEGSKA (reference sequence). The CDR3 is CSAGLAGVSHEQFF. In DNA form, the CDR3 reads TGCAGTGCCGGACTAGCGGGAGTGAGCCATGAGCAGTTCTTC.

The sample holds many counts of this clonotype. This chain uses TRBV7-9 with TRBJ2-1; 8 bases agree with TRBD2. The CDR3 sequence is 15 residues long. Germline V gives CDR1 SEHNR, CDR2 FQNEAQ (reference sequence). J lost 0 bases, V lost 3 bases, and 1 base had no gene match. Here the CDR3 DNA reads TGTGCCAGCAGCTTGACTAGCGCCTCCTACAATGAGCAGTTCTTC. Residues: CASSLTSASYNEQFF.

The chain is built from TRBV28 and TRBJ2-2; D is undetermined. CDR1 and CDR2 from the germline V gene are MDHEN and SYDVKM. The CDR3 covers 15 residues. Trimming pared 1 base from V and 5 bases from J, leaving 11 bases between. The CDR3 DNA follows: TGTGCCAGCAGTTTATCACTCCCGGGTACCGGGGAGCTGTTTTTT. Protein product: CASSLSLPGTGELFF.

This clonotype has just a few counts. The chain has TRBV20-1 and TRBJ2-7; the match to TRBD1 covers 9 bases. The V gene end was trimmed by 3 bases and the J gene end by 3 bases; junction bases not matched to a gene: 6. Germline V lookup: CDR1 DFQATT, CDR2 SNEGSKA (reference sequence). This CDR3 region has 14 residues. CDR3 in DNA: TGCAGTGCTAGGGCCGGGACAGGGAACTACGAGCAGTACTTC. Its protein is CSARAGTGNYEQYF.

The gene calls are TRBV6-6 and TRBJ2-7; D unresolved. Germline lookup yields CDR1 MNHNY and CDR2 SVGAGI (reference sequence). The CDR3 is 12 amino acids. Between the trimmed V and J ends, which lost 4 bases and 4 bases, there was a span of 8 bases. This chain's CDR3 is CASSFGVYEQYF. The CDR3 coding sequence is TGTGCCAGCAGTTTTGGGGTTTACGAGCAGTACTTC.

The table lists this clonotype with a few counts. The rearrangement uses TRBV2 and TRBJ2-5; no definite D call. Deletions cut 1 base from V and 0 bases from J, with 9 bases between. The CDR3 has 15 amino acids. The V gene's germline CDR1 is SNHLY and CDR2 FYNNEI. The CDR3 coding sequence is TGTGCCAGCAGTGAAGACAGTATGTACCAAGAGACCCAGTACTTC. It is translated as CASSEDSMYQETQYF.

J is TRBJ2-2 and V is TRBV4-3; TRBD2 matches at 8 bases. This CDR3 region has 18 residues. J lost 4 bases, V lost 0 bases, and 10 bases had no gene match. Germline V CDR1 and CDR2: LGHNA, YSLEER. The chain's CDR3 is CASSQEWSGRGGTGELFF. The CDR3 DNA follows: TGCGCCAGCAGCCAAGAATGGAGCGGGAGAGGCGGCACCGGGGAGCTGTTTTTT.

At least ten counts were recorded for this clonotype. The rearrangement links TRBV4-1 to TRBJ1-4; D possibly corresponds to TRBD1 (5 bases). This CDR3 region has 15 residues. Germline-derived CDR1 and CDR2 are MGHRA and YSYEKL. Trimming left V 0 bases short and J 7 bases short, with 12 bases between. Here the CDR3 DNA reads TGCGCCAGCAGCCAAGACTTCGGGGGGAGTGAAAAACTGTTTTTT. Its protein is CASSQDFGGSEKLFF.

CDR3 sequence: CSVELLRQGNEKLFF. The CDR3 nucleotides read TGCAGCGTTGAGCTACTAAGGCAGGGTAATGAAAAACTGTTTTTT. J is TRBJ1-4 and V is TRBV29-1; maybe TRBD1 (5 bases). Germline CDR1 reads SQVTM; CDR2 reads ANQGSEA. Trimming stripped 3 bases from V and 4 bases from J, with 15 bases between. The CDR3 has 15 residues.

This clonotype has a count of ten or more. The chain recombines TRBV5-1 with TRBJ2-7; 8 bases are shared with TRBD1. Germline-derived CDR1 and CDR2 are SGHRS and YFSETQ. The CDR3 has 13 residues. After removal of 4 bases from V and 7 bases from J, the junction contained 7 bases not matched to a gene. CDR3 loop: CASSPGQGREQYF. The CDR3 coding sequence is TGCGCCAGCAGCCCCGGACAGGGAAGGGAGCAGTACTTC.

This clonotype has only a few counts. The chain employs TRBV2 and TRBJ2-5, with D unclear. V dropped 6 bases and J dropped 4 bases, with 9 bases sitting between them. The germline gives CDR1 SNHLY, CDR2 FYNNEI. The CDR3 totals 12 residues. The CDR3 reads CASRIKGETQYF. CDR3 nucleotides: TGTGCCAGCAGGATCAAGGGAGAGACCCAGTACTTC.

This clonotype was recorded a few times. This chain links TRBV18 with TRBJ2-7; TRBD2 might be the D (5 bases). Between the trimmed V and J ends, which lost 5 bases and 4 bases, there was a span of 18 bases. The V gene's germline CDR1 is KGHSH and CDR2 LQKENI. The CDR3 spans 15 residues. CDR3 DNA: TGTGCCAGCTCAGGCCGGACCGGAAGGGAGTACGAGCAGTACTTC. Residues: CASSGRTGREYEQYF.

The chain couples TRBV14 to TRBJ2-7; TRBD2 matches 9 bases. The CDR3 sequence is 14 residues long. Looked up from germline, CDR1 is SGHDN and CDR2 is FVKESK. V gave up 2 bases and J gave up 6 bases; unmatched junction bases: 5. The CDR3 coding sequence is TGTGCCAGCAGCCAATTAGCGGGAGAACCCGAGCAGTACTTC. Protein: CASSQLAGEPEQYF.

This clonotype was counted many times. The chain recombines TRBV7-9 with TRBJ1-1; D is uncertain. Germline V CDR1 and CDR2: SEHNR, FQNEAQ (reference sequence). The germline V and J ends were trimmed by 3 bases and 10 bases, with 15 bases remaining between them. The CDR3 is 13 residues long. The CDR3 is CASSFSNYRGAFF. As DNA, the CDR3 is TGTGCCAGCAGCTTCAGTAACTACCGGGGAGCTTTCTTT.

The chain has TRBV20-1 and TRBJ1-1, with no clear D. CDR3 size: 14 residues. Looked up from germline, CDR1 is DFQATT and CDR2 is SNEGSKA (reference sequence). The ends were cut back, 1 base at V and 0 bases at J, with 9 bases in the middle. The CDR3 loop reads CSARGQLMNTEAFF. The CDR3 DNA follows: TGCAGTGCTAGAGGGCAGCTGATGAACACTGAAGCTTTCTTT.

This clonotype was counted ten times or more. The chain recombines TRBV5-4 with TRBJ2-2, with 11 nucleotides matching TRBD2. The germline V gene has CDR1 SGHNT and CDR2 YYREEE (reference sequence). This CDR3 contains 16 residues. The V segment lost 4 bases and the J segment 6 bases; nucleotides outside the gene matches: 8. CDR3 DNA sequence: TGTGCCAGCAGCGCCACTAGCGGGAGTAGGTCCGGGGAGCTGTTTTTT. This translates into CASSATSGSRSGELFF.

This clonotype was detected a few times. This chain joins TRBV6-1 and TRBJ1-6; 10 bases match TRBD1. Germline trimming cut 5 bases from V and 7 bases from J; bases unmatched to any gene: 2. CDR1 MNHNS and CDR2 SASEGT come from the germline V gene. The CDR3 consists of 14 residues. The CDR3 DNA reads TGTGCCAGCAGTCGGGACAGGGGAAATTCACCCCTCCACTTT. Translating it yields CASSRDRGNSPLHF.

This clonotype was seen at least ten times. This sequence joins TRBV7-2 and TRBJ2-3; the match to TRBD2 covers 8 bases. V was pared by 5 bases and J by 3 bases, with 10 bases of the junction left unmatched. CDR3 length: 16 residues. Germline values: CDR1 SGHTA, CDR2 FQGNSA. The CDR3 reads CASSRGRTSFTDTQYF. The CDR3 nucleotides are TGTGCCAGCAGCCGCGGACGGACTAGCTTTACAGATACGCAGTATTTT.

This clonotype has only a few counts. This rearrangement joins TRBV20-1 to TRBJ2-1, with D possibly being TRBD1 (5 bases). Deletions cut 0 bases from V and 8 bases from J, with 11 bases between. The length of the CDR3 is 13 residues. Germline V CDR1 and CDR2: DFQATT, SNEGSKA (reference sequence). The CDR3 region is CSAREAVGDEQFF. The CDR3 DNA reads as TGCAGTGCTAGAGAGGCCGTAGGGGATGAGCAGTTCTTC.

Many counts were recorded for this clonotype. The rearrangement uses TRBV5-5 and TRBJ1-5; 9 bases fit TRBD1. This CDR3 is built from 15 residues. CDR1 is SGHKS, CDR2 YYEKEE, per germline (reference sequence). V shed 2 bases, J shed 2 bases, and the junction held 2 bases outside the gene matches. The CDR3 nucleotides read TGTGCCAGCAGCTTAGGACAGGGGCGCAATCAGCCCCAGCATTTT. Translation: CASSLGQGRNQPQHF.

The chain has TRBV12-3 or TRBV12-4 and TRBJ2-7; 9 bases are a match to TRBD1. The CDR3 has 14 residues. Trimming at V came to 5 bases and at J to 3 bases, leaving 5 bases not matched to a gene. In DNA form, the CDR3 reads TGTGCCAGCAGTCCCGGGACAGGGAACTACGAGCAGTACTTC. This encodes CASSPGTGNYEQYF.

Comments on this clonotype: A much larger clone is a single base away; this may be a read error. The chain is built from TRBV6-2 or TRBV6-3 and TRBJ2-7, with a possible D match to TRBD2 (6 bases). The CDR3 is 14 amino acids. Germline CDR1 MNHEY, CDR2 SVGEGT. The CDR3 is CVTLSPGVSYEQYF. DNA of the CDR3: TGTGTCACCCTATCACCGGGAGTATCATACGAGCAGTACTTC.